This T cell receptor (beta chain) was found in a study of cytomegalovirus exposure and HLA in healthy donors. Study-wide results and limits: The Asian-associated ancestry cluster reportedly had fewer N-insertions than the roughly 670-donor mean in a later analysis. As was reported, the HLA-A and HLA-B alleles of most subjects were accurately predicted from TCR beta sequences.

With V trimmed by 5 bases and J by 7 bases, 3 bases remained unmatched. The V gene's germline CDR1 is SNHLY and CDR2 FYNNEI. The CDR3 spans 14 residues. Both 60 Vbeta primers and 13 Jbeta primers went into the PCR. This table comes from immunoSEQ multiplex PCR, and its TCRdb copy is limited to in-frame clones, with some not included. This table has approximately 110,000 clones, about 81% appearing once. Of note for this clone: The antigen is undetermined.

The sequenced sample was PBMCs. The chain joins TRBV2 to TRBJ2-4; 12 nucleotides agree with TRBD2. This receptor was obtained from a woman aged 30 to 39 in good health and CMV-seronegative. CDR3 sequence: CASSRTSGVNIQYF. The CDR3 DNA is TGTGCCAGCAGTAGGACTAGCGGGGTGAACATTCAGTACTTC. The full variable domain, rest sourced from reference TRBV2 and TRBJ2-4, is EPEVTQTPSHQVTQMGQEVILRCVPISNHLYFYWYRQILGQKVEFLVSFYNNEISEKSEIFDDQFSVERPDGSNFTLKIRSTKLEDSAMYFCASSRTSGVNIQYFGAGTRLSVL.